This record looks at one T cell receptor (beta chain) sequence and its context. Through a sample-barcoded 5' primer and a J-beta primer mix, a second PCR was run for roughly 7 to 11 cycles. TCRdb ran MiXCR on the 5' RACE reads and lists one entry per CDR3 protein. The top ten clones hold about a quarter of a sample with approximately 790,000 distinct CDR3 sequences, less than 80% of them seen once. This specimen belongs to a study of blood T cells in healthy people across ages. Germline loops: CDR1 SGHDT, CDR2 YYEEEE. V was pared by 4 bases and J by 3 bases, with 9 bases of the junction left unmatched. This CDR3 has 16 amino acids.

The sample taken for sequencing was blood. J is TRBJ2-1 and V is TRBV5-6, with TRBD2 matching 8 bases. The receptor comes from a man younger than 40 in good health. The CDR3 DNA follows: TGTGCCAGCAGCCACAGTGGAAGCGGGGGCTACAATGAGCAGTTCTTC. Its translation is CASSHSGSGGYNEQFF.